This T cell receptor (beta chain) was captured in a study of cytomegalovirus exposure and HLA in healthy donors. The study, taken as a whole, reports: Earlier results showed most TCR beta V segments being productive about 90% or about 30% of the time. In vitro work confirmed that three CMV-associated chains recognize CMV antigens. Cytomegalovirus status, reportedly, was diagnosed with high specificity and sensitivity by the classifier.

The V gene lost 6 bases and the J gene lost 1 base, with 13 bases spanning the gap. The CDR3 has 15 amino acids. The germline gives CDR1 MDHEN, CDR2 SYDVKM. Healthy people donating bone marrow made up the donors. Researchers ran the PCR with 60 Vbeta and 13 Jbeta primers. TCRdb's copy holds only in-frame clones and misses some; the assay was immunoSEQ multiplex PCR. The table has 95,000 to 150,000 clones, over 80% seen once. In the case of this clone: What it recognizes is unknown.

The V call is TRBV28, the J call TRBJ2-4; D is perhaps TRBD1 (6 bases). What was sequenced was PBMCs. The receptor's source is a young man in good health and CMV-seropositive. This CDR3 is CASRGTGTAKNIQYF. The CDR3 nucleotides read TGTGCCAGCAGGGGTACAGGGACGGCCAAAAACATTCAGTACTTC.